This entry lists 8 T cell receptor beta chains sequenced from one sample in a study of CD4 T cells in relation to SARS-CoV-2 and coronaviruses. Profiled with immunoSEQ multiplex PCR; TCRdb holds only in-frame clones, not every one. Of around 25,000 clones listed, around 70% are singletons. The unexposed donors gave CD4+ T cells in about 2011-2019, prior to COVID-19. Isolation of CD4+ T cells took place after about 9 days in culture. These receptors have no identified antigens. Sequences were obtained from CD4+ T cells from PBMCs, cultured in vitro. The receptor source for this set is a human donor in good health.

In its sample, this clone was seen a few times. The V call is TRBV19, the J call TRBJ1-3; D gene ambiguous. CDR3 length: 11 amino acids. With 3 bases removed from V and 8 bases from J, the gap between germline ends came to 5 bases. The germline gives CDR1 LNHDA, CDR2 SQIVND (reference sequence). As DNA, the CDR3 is TGTGCCAGTAGTATCGGGGACACCATATATTTT. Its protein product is CASSIGDTIYF.

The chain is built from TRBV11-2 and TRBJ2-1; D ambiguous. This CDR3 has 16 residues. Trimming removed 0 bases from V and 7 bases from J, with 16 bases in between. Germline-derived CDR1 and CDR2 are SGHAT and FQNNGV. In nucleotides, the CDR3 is TGTGCCAGCAGCTTAGATTCCGATACCAGCACAAATGAGCAGTTCTTC. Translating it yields CASSLDSDTSTNEQFF.

As DNA, the CDR3 is TGTGCCAGCAGCAGGGACAGGCAAGAGACCCAGTACTTC. Translated: CASSRDRQETQYF. The chain joins TRBV27 to TRBJ2-5; TRBD1 aligns across 8 bases. The CDR3 contains 13 residues. After removal of 6 bases from V and 2 bases from J, the junction contained 2 bases not matched to a gene. Germline CDR1 and CDR2: MNHEY and SMNVEV (reference sequence).

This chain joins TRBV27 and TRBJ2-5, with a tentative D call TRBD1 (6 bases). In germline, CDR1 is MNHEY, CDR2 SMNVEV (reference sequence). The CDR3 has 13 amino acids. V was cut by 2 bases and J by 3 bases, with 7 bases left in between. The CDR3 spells CASSLGQKETQYF. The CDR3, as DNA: TGTGCCAGCAGTTTAGGACAGAAAGAGACCCAGTACTTC.

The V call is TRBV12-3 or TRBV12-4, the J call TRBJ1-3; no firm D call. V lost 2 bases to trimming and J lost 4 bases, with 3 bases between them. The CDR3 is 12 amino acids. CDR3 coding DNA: TGTGCCAGCAGTTTAACGGGAAACACCATATATTTT. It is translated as CASSLTGNTIYF.

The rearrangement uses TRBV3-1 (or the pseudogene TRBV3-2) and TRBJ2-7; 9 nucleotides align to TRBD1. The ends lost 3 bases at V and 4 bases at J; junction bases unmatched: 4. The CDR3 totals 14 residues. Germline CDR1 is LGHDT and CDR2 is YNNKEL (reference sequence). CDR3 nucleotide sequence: TGTGCCAGCAGCCAGGGACAGGGAGGATACGAGCAGTACTTC. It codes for CASSQGQGGYEQYF.

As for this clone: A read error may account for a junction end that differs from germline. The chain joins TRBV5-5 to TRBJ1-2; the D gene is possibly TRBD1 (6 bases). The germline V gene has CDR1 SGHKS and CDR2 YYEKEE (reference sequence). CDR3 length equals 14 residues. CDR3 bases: TGTGCCAGCAGGTTGGGACACCTGAACTATGGCTACACCTTC. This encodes CASRLGHLNYGYTF.

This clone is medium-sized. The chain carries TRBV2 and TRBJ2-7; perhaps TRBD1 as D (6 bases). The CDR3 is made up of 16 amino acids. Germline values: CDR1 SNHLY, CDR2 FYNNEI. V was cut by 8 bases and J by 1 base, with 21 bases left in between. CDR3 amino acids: CASFYWTENSSYEQYF. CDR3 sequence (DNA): TGTGCCAGCTTTTATTGGACAGAAAATTCTTCCTACGAGCAGTACTTC.